This TCR beta chain stems from a study of blood T cell repertoires in COVID-19. Study-wide background: Acute-phase and convalescent COVID-19 samples originated in the United States, Italy and Spain. Sources were T cells, B-cell-depleted T cells, or PBMCs; the material itself was cDNA or gDNA.

Authors' data handling: The assay estimated nucleated cells by amplifying reference gene primers. TCRdb keeps only in-frame clones here, not all; method: immunoSEQ multiplex PCR. Clone size and the V and J calls come from that table; the DNA yielded D and trimming. Of roughly 57,000 clones listed, more than 75% are singletons. This CDR3 has 17 residues. V gave up 2 bases and J gave up 3 bases; unmatched junction bases: 8. The germline V gene has CDR1 LNHNV and CDR2 YYDKDF (reference sequence). V gene TRBV15 combines with J gene TRBJ2-1, with 9 bases that match TRBD1. Sequencing input: peripheral blood. This sequence was found in a man aged 55 to 70 with active or convalescent COVID-19. As DNA, the CDR3 is TGTGCCACCAGCAGACCCCTACCGGGACAGGGCTACAATGAGCAGTTCTTC. It is translated as CATSRPLPGQGYNEQFF.